What follows are 22 T cell receptor beta chains derived from one specimen sequenced in a study of shared clonotypes between healthy human individuals. Repertoires were generated with immunoSEQ multiplex PCR, while TCRdb's copy carries only in-frame clones and drops some. The sample has some 2.4 million clones, 80% to 95% seen once. Sequenced material: naive CD4+ T cells from PBMCs. Subset in this sample: CD45RA+ positively selected. The receptors stem from a man between 18 and 29 years old in good health. Some clones in this sample may be carry-over from other donors' samples.

This sequence joins TRBV28 and TRBJ1-2; tentative D call: TRBD1 (6 bases). Germline V lookup: CDR1 MDHEN, CDR2 SYDVKM. The CDR3 has 11 amino acids. The CDR3 here is CVVGGGPGYTF. In DNA, the CDR3 is TGTGTCGTAGGGGGGGGCCCTGGCTACACCTTC.

Turning to this clone: Other DNA sequences from this sample encode an identical CDR3 as well. The chain recombines TRBV6-5 with TRBJ1-1; 7 nucleotides match TRBD1. Unmatched junction bases numbered 4, after V lost 2 bases and J lost 1 base. CDR3 length: 15 amino acids. Looked up from germline, CDR1 is MNHEY and CDR2 is SVGAGI. This CDR3 is CASSYNRGPNTEAFF. The CDR3 bases are TGTGCCAGCAGTTACAACAGGGGCCCGAACACTGAAGCTTTCTTT.

This chain connects TRBV6-6 to TRBJ1-2; possibly TRBD1 for D (6 bases). Germline CDR1 reads MNHNY; CDR2 reads SVGAGI (reference sequence). The CDR3 runs to 16 residues. V was pared by 3 bases and J by 4 bases, with 18 bases between. CDR3 sequence (DNA): TGTGCCAGCAGTTATCCCGCGGCAGGGGAGGGCTATGGCTACACCTTC. As protein: CASSYPAAGEGYGYTF.

Here the CDR3 reads CASSFPRGFTGELFF. The CDR3 region has the DNA TGTGCCAGCAGCTTCCCTAGGGGGTTCACCGGGGAGCTGTTTTTT. This rearrangement joins TRBV11-2 to TRBJ2-2, with D possibly being TRBD1 (6 bases). Germline-derived CDR1 and CDR2 are SGHAT and FQNNGV. The CDR3 consists of 15 residues. Trimming removed 3 bases at V and 4 bases at J, with 12 bases between.

This rearrangement joins TRBV7-9 to TRBJ1-4; 9 nucleotides agree with TRBD1. Trimming at V came to 5 bases and at J to 0 bases, leaving 4 bases not matched to a gene. This CDR3 has 16 residues. CDR1 and CDR2 from the germline V gene are SEHNR and FQNEAQ (reference sequence). DNA of the CDR3: TGTGCCAGCAGCCCCTGGACAGGGGCAACTAATGAAAAACTGTTTTTT. Translating it yields CASSPWTGATNEKLFF.

This chain joins TRBV30 and TRBJ2-1; 10 positions agree with TRBD1. Per the germline V gene, CDR1 is GTSNPN and CDR2 is SVGIG (reference sequence). Germline trimming cut 5 bases from V and 6 bases from J; bases unmatched to any gene: 4. The CDR3 is made up of 13 amino acids. The CDR3 region has the DNA TGTGCCTGGGGGACAGGGGTAAGCAATGAGCAGTTCTTC. This sequence encodes CAWGTGVSNEQFF.

The chain carries TRBV18 and TRBJ2-1; 8 bases agree with TRBD1. The CDR3 is 17 residues long. Germline values: CDR1 KGHSH, CDR2 LQKENI. With V trimmed by 2 bases and J by 4 bases, 10 bases remained unmatched. The CDR3 here is CASSPGIVGTGYNEQFF. The CDR3 nucleotides read TGTGCCAGCTCACCAGGGATTGTAGGGACAGGATACAATGAGCAGTTCTTC. The variable domain in full, completed from reference TRBV18 and TRBJ2-1, reads NAGVMQNPRHLVRRRGQEARLRCSPMKGHSHVYWYRQLPEEGLKFMVYLQKENIIDESGMPKERFSAEFPKEGPSILRIQQVVRGDSAAYFCASSPGIVGTGYNEQFFGPGTRLTVL.

This chain joins TRBV6-6 and TRBJ2-7; 10 bases map to TRBD1. J lost 2 bases, V lost 2 bases, and 3 bases had no gene match. CDR1 and CDR2 (germline): MNHNY, SVGAGI (reference sequence). This CDR3 is built from 15 residues. The chain's CDR3 is CASSYIGTGAYEQYF. As DNA, the CDR3 is TGTGCCAGCAGTTACATAGGGACAGGGGCCTACGAGCAGTACTTC.

The rearrangement joins TRBV5-6 to TRBJ1-1; no clear D. V lost 4 bases, J lost 0 bases, and 13 bases lay in between. The CDR3 runs 15 residues. CDR1 and CDR2 from the germline V gene are SGHDT and YYEEEE. The CDR3 is CASSHPQVMNTEAFF. As DNA, the CDR3 is TGTGCCAGCAGCCACCCCCAGGTCATGAACACTGAAGCTTTCTTT.

The chain's CDR3 is CASSVESGNYNEQFF. CDR3 DNA sequence: TGTGCCAGCAGCGTAGAGAGCGGGAACTACAATGAGCAGTTCTTC. The gene calls are TRBV9 and TRBJ2-1, with 7 bases matching TRBD2. J lost 3 bases, V lost 0 bases, and 3 bases had no gene match. Germline V lookup: CDR1 SGDLS, CDR2 YYNGEE. This CDR3 comprises 15 residues.

This rearrangement joins TRBV7-6 to TRBJ2-7, with TRBD2 matching over 7 bases. This CDR3 is built from 14 residues. V trimming: 5 bases; J trimming: 5 bases; junction bases outside the gene matches: 9. The germline CDR1 and CDR2 sequences are SGHVS and FNYEAQ. CDR3 loop: CASSQGMGGDEQYF. CDR3 sequence (DNA): TGTGCCAGCAGCCAAGGGATGGGAGGGGACGAGCAGTACTTC.

This chain joins TRBV18 and TRBJ1-2; possible D gene TRBD1, 5 bases. The V gene's germline CDR1 is KGHSH and CDR2 LQKENI. Trimming left V 5 bases short and J 1 base short, with 14 bases between. The CDR3 contains 15 residues. The CDR3 reads CASSTVDTGNYGYTF. For the CDR3, the DNA is TGTGCCAGCTCAACGGTGGACACGGGTAACTATGGCTACACCTTC.

This chain uses TRBV27 with TRBJ1-2; TRBD1 might be the D (5 bases). V gave up 8 bases and J gave up 7 bases, with 20 bases separating them. Germline V gene data show CDR1 as MNHEY and CDR2 as SMNVEV (reference sequence). The CDR3 contains 14 residues. The CDR3 nucleotides read TGTGCCAGCTGCGCTGCGGGGGGTGGCTCTGGCTACACCTTC. This encodes CASCAAGGGSGYTF.

This chain links TRBV7-3 with TRBJ2-3; a weak D match, TRBD2 (5 bases). This CDR3 comprises 15 residues. The ends were cut back, 2 bases at V and 4 bases at J, with 13 bases in the middle. CDR1 is SGHTA, CDR2 FQGTGA, per germline. The DNA for the CDR3 is TGTGCCAGCAGCTTAGTAGCGCCGCTTTCAGATACGCAGTATTTT. Protein sequence: CASSLVAPLSDTQYF.

This clone came up a few times. The rearrangement links TRBV29-1 to TRBJ1-1; D is uncertain. Deletions cut 5 bases from V and 0 bases from J, with 7 bases between. Germline V lookup: CDR1 SQVTM, CDR2 ANQGSEA. The CDR3 has 12 residues. The CDR3 spells CSVRGLNTEAFF. The CDR3 coding sequence is TGCAGCGTTCGAGGCCTGAACACTGAAGCTTTCTTT.

About this clone itself: Other nucleotide sequences from this sample produce the same CDR3. The CDR3 DNA reads as TGCGCCAGCAGCTTGGGACAGGGGCCCAATGAGCAGTTCTTC. It specifies CASSLGQGPNEQFF. The chain has TRBV5-1 and TRBJ2-1; the match to TRBD1 covers 8 bases. Trimming at V came to 0 bases and at J to 6 bases, leaving 2 bases not matched to a gene. CDR3 length equals 14 residues. Germline CDR1 reads SGHRS; CDR2 reads YFSETQ.

V and J are TRBV25-1 and TRBJ2-1; D gene ambiguous. Per germline, CDR1 MGHDK and CDR2 SYGVNS. The CDR3 totals 13 residues. Trimming cost V 5 bases and J 4 bases, with 9 bases left between them. CDR3 nucleotides: TGTGCCAGCAGTAACAATGGGTACAATGAGCAGTTCTTC. This translates into CASSNNGYNEQFF.

The V call is TRBV29-1, the J call TRBJ1-2; tentative D call: TRBD1 (6 bases). The CDR3 is 13 amino acids. The V and J ends lost 6 bases and 7 bases respectively, with 18 bases between them. Germline V gene sequence: CDR1 SQVTM, CDR2 ANQGSEA. This CDR3 reads CSVSRTERGGYTF. The CDR3 DNA sequence: TGCAGCGTCTCTCGGACAGAACGGGGTGGCTACACCTTC.

DNA of the CDR3: TGCGCCAGCAGTTCCCCGGGATCGGAGGAGACCCAGTACTTC. Residues: CASSSPGSEETQYF. The chain uses TRBV5-1 and TRBJ2-5, with a weak D call TRBD2 (5 bases). Trimming left V 5 bases short and J 5 bases short, with 16 bases between. There are 14 residues in the CDR3. Germline V lookup: CDR1 SGHRS, CDR2 YFSETQ.

This chain connects TRBV5-1 to TRBJ2-1; weak D call: TRBD1 (6 bases). Trimming stripped 6 bases from V and 6 bases from J, with 16 bases between. The CDR3 runs to 14 residues. In germline, CDR1 is SGHRS, CDR2 YFSETQ. CDR3 DNA sequence: TGCGCCAGCAAGGCCTCAGGGGCAAGCAATGAGCAGTTCTTC. Its translation: CASKASGASNEQFF.

Notes on this clone: The sample has other DNA sequences that encode this CDR3 too. This sequence joins TRBV30 and TRBJ1-1; D is unresolved. Germline V gives CDR1 GTSNPN, CDR2 SVGIG (reference sequence). The V and J ends lost 0 bases and 5 bases respectively, with 4 bases between them. This CDR3 is 11 amino acids long. DNA for the CDR3: TGTGCCTGGAGTGTGGGGACTGAAGCTTTCTTT. As protein: CAWSVGTEAFF.

The chain is built from TRBV18 and TRBJ2-1; TRBD1 aligns across 9 bases. This CDR3 region has 15 residues. Trimming removed 4 bases from V and 3 bases from J; junction bases left unmatched: 4. Germline V gene data show CDR1 as KGHSH and CDR2 as LQKENI. CDR3 residues: CASSLLGQGYNEQFF. As DNA, the CDR3 is TGTGCCAGCTCACTCCTGGGACAGGGCTACAATGAGCAGTTCTTC.